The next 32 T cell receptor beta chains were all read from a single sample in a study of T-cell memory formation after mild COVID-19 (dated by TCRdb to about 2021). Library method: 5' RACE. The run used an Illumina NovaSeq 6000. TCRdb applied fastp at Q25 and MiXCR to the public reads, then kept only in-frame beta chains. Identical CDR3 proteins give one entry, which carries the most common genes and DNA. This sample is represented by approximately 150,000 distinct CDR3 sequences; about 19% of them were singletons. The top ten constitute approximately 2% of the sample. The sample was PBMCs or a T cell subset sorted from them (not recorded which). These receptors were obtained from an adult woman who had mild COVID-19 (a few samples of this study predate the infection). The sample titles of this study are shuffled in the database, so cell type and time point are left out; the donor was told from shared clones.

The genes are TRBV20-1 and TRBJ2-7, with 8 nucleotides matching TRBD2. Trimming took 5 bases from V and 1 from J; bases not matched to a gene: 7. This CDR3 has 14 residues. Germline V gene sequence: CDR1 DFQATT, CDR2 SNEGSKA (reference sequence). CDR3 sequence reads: CSARTSQTSYEQYF. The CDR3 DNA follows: TGCAGTGCTCGGACTAGCCAAACTTCCTACGAGCAGTACTTC.

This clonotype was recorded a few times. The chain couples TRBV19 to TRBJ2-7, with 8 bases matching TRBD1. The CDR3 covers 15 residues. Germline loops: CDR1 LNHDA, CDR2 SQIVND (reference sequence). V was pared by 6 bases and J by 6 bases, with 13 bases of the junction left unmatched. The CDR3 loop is CASRPVQGGLGEQYF. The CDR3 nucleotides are TGTGCCAGTAGACCAGTACAGGGGGGCCTTGGCGAGCAGTACTTC.

The CDR3 sequence is CSARGTSGGDYEQYF. For the CDR3, the DNA is TGCAGTGCTAGGGGGACTAGCGGGGGGGACTACGAGCAGTACTTC. The chain carries TRBV20-1 and TRBJ2-7; TRBD2 matches at 16 bases. V dropped 3 bases and J dropped 3; count of bases not matched to a gene: 2. The CDR3 extends over 15 amino acids. Germline CDR1 DFQATT, CDR2 SNEGSKA (reference sequence).

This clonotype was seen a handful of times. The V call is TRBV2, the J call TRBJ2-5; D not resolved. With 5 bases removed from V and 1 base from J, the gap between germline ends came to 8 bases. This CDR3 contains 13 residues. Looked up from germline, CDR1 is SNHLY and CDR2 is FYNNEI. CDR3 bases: TGTGCCAGCAGTCAGGAAGGCCAAGAGACCCAGTACTTC. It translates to CASSQEGQETQYF.

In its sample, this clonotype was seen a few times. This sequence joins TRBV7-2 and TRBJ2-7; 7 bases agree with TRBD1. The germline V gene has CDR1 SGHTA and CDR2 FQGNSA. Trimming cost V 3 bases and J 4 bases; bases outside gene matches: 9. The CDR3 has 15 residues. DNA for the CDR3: TGTGCCAGCAGCTTTTACGGGAAGGGGGCATACGAGCAGTACTTC. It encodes CASSFYGKGAYEQYF.

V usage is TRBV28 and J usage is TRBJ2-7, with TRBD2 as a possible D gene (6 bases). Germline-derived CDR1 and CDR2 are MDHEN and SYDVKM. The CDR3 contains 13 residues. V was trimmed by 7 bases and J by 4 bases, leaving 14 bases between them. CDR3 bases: TGTGCCAGCACCCGGGGGTCAGGGTACGAGCAGTACTTC. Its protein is CASTRGSGYEQYF.

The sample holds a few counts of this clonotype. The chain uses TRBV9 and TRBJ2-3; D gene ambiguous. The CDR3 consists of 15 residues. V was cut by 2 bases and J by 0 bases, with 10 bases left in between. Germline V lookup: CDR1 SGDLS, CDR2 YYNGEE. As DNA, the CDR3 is TGTGCCAGCAGCGTCGGCGGATTGAGCACAGATACGCAGTATTTT. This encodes CASSVGGLSTDTQYF.

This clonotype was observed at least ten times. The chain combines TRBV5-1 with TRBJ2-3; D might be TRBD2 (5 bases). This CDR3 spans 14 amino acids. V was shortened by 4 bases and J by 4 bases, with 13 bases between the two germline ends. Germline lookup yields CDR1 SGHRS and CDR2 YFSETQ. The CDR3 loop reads CASSAGPGADTQYF. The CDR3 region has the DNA TGCGCCAGCAGCGCCGGGCCCGGGGCAGATACGCAGTATTTT. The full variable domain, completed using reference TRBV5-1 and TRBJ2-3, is KAGVTQTPRYLIKTRGQQVTLSCSPISGHRSVSWYQQTPGQGLQFLFEYFSETQRNKGNFPGRFSGRQFSNSRSEMNVSTLELGDSALYLCASSAGPGADTQYFGPGTRLTVL.

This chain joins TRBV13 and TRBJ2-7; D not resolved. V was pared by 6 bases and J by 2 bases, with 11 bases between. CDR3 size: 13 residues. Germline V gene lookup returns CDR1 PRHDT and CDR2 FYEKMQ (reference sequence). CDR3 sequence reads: CASSRTSPYEQYF. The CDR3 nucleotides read TGTGCCAGCAGTAGGACGTCCCCCTACGAGCAGTACTTC. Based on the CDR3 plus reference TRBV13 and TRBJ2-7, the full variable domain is AAGVIQSPRHLIKEKRETATLKCYPIPRHDTVYWYQQGPGQDPQFLISFYEKMQSDKGSIPDRFSAQQFSDYHSELNMSSLELGDSALYFCASSRTSPYEQYFGPGTRLTVT.

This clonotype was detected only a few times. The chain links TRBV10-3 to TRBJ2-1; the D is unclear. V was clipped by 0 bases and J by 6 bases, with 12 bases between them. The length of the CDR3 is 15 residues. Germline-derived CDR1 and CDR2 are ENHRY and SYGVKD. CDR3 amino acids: CAISESSGMGNEQFF. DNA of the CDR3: TGTGCCATCAGTGAGTCTAGTGGGATGGGCAATGAGCAGTTCTTC.

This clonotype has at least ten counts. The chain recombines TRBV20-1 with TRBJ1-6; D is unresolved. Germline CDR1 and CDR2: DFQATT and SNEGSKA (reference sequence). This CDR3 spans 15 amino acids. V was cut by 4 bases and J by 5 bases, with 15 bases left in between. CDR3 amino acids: CSANGQLRDNSPLHF. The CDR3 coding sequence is TGCAGTGCTAACGGGCAGTTAAGGGATAATTCACCCCTCCACTTT.

The CDR3 nucleotides are TGTGCCAGCAGCCCTAAGCGGGTGAGCTCCTACAATGAGCAGTTCTTC. Protein product: CASSPKRVSSYNEQFF. The V and J genes are TRBV11-2 and TRBJ2-1, with D maybe TRBD2 (6 bases). V lost 5 bases to trimming and J lost 0 bases, with 14 bases between them. Germline CDR1 SGHAT, CDR2 FQNNGV. This CDR3 region has 16 residues.

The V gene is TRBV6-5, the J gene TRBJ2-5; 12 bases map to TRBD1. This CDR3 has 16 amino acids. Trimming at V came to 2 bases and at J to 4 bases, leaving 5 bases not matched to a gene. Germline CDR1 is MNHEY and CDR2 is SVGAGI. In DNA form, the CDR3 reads TGTGCCAGCAGTTACCCCGGGACAGGGGGCGCAGAGACCCAGTACTTC. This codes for CASSYPGTGGAETQYF.

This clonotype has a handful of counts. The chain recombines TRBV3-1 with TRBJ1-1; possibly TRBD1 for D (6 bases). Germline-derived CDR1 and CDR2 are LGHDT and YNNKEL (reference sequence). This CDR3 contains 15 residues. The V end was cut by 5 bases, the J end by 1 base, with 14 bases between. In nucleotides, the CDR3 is TGTGCCAGCAGCTTTACCGGGACACGGAACACTGAAGCTTTCTTT. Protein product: CASSFTGTRNTEAFF.

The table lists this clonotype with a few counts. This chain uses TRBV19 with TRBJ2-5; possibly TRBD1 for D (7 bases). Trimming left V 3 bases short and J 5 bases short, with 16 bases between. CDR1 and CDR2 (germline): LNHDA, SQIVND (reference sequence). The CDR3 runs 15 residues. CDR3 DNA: TGTGCCAGTAGTATCAACAGGGGAGGCGGCGAGACCCAGTACTTC. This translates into CASSINRGGGETQYF.

CDR3: CASAIGGTGGYEQYF. The DNA for the CDR3 is TGTGCCAGCGCCATAGGGGGGACAGGGGGCTACGAGCAGTACTTC. The chain combines TRBV12-3 or TRBV12-4 with TRBJ2-7, with TRBD1 matching over 11 bases. This CDR3 spans 15 amino acids. J was trimmed by 3 bases and V by 8 bases; bases with no gene match: 9.

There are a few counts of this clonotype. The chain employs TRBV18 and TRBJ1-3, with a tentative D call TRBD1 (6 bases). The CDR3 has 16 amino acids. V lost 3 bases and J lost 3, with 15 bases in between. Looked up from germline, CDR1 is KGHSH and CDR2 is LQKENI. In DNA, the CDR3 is TGTGCCAGCTCACCCTTCGGGACACAGAATGGAAACACCATATATTTT. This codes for CASSPFGTQNGNTIYF.

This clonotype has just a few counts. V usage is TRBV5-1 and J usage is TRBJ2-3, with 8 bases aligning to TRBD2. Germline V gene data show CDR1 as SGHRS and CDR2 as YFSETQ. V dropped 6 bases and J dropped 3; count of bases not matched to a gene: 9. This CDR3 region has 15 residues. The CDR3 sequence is CASTKAGDLTDTQYF. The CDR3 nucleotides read TGCGCCAGCACGAAAGCGGGAGACCTGACAGATACGCAGTATTTT.

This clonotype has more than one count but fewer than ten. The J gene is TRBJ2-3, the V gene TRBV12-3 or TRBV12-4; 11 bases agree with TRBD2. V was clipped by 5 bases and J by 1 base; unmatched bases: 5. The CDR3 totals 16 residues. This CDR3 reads CASSPLAGGRTDTQYF. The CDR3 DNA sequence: TGTGCCAGCAGTCCATTAGCGGGGGGGCGCACAGATACGCAGTATTTT.

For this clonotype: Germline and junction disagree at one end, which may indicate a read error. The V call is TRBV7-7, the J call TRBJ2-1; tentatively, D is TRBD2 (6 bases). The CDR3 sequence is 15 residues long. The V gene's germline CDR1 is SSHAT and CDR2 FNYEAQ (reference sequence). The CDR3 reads CASSPREGSYNEQFF. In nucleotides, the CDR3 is TGTGCTAGCAGCCCGCGGGAAGGCTCCTACAATGAGCAGTTCTTC.

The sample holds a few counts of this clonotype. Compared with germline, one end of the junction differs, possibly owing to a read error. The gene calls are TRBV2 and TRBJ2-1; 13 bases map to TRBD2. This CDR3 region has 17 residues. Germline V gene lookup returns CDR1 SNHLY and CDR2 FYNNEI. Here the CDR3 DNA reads TGTGCCAGCAGTGAGGGGACTAGCGGGATCTCCAACAATGAGCAGTTCTTC. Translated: CASSEGTSGISNNEQFF.

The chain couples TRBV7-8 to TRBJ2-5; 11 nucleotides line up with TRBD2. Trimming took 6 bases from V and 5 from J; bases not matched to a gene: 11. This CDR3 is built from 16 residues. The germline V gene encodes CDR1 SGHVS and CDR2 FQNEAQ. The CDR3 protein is CASSSLAGGISETQYF. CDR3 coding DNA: TGTGCCAGCAGTTCTCTAGCGGGAGGTATCTCTGAGACCCAGTACTTC. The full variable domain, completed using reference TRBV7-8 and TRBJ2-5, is GAGVSQSPRYKVAKRGQDVALRCDPISGHVSLFWYQQALGQGPEFLTYFQNEAQLDKSGLPSDRFFAERPEGSVSTLKIQRTQQEDSAVYLCASSSLAGGISETQYFGPGTRLLVL.

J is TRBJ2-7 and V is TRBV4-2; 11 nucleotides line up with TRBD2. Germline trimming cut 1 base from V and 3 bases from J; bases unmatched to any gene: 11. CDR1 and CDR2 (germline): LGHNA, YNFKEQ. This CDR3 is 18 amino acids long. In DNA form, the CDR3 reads TGTGCCAGCAGCCAAGGCCTACTAGCGGGGGCCTTATTCTACGAGCAGTACTTC. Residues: CASSQGLLAGALFYEQYF.

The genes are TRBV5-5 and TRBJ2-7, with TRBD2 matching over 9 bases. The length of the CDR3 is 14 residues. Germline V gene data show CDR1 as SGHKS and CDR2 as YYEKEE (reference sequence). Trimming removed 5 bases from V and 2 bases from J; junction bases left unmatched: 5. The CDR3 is CASSTTSGPYEQYF. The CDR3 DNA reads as TGTGCCAGCAGTACGACTAGCGGTCCCTACGAGCAGTACTTC. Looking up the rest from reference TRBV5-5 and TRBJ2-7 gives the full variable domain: DAGVTQSPTHLIKTRGQQVTLRCSPISGHKSVSWYQQVLGQGPQFIFQYYEKEERGRGNFPDRFSARQFPNYSSELNVNALLLGDSALYLCASSTTSGPYEQYFGPGTRLTVT.

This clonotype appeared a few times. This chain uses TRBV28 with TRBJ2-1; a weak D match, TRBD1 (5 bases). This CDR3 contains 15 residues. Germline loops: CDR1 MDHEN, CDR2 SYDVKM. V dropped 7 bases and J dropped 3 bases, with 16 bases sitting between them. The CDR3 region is CASTLQAPDYNEQFF. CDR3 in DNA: TGTGCCAGCACCCTACAGGCCCCCGACTACAATGAGCAGTTCTTC.

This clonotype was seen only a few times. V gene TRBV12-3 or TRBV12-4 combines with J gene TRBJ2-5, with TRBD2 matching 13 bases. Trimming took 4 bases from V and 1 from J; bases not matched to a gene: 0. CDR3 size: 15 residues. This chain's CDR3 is CASSWTSGSQETQYF. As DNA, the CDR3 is TGTGCCAGCAGTTGGACTAGCGGGAGCCAAGAGACCCAGTACTTC.

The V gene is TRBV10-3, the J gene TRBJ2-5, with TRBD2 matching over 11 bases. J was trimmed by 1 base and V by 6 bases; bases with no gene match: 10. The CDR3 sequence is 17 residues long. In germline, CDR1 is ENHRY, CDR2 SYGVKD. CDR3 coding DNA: TGTGCCATCAGGGGTGTTACTAGCGGGGGTTTCCAAGAGACCCAGTACTTC. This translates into CAIRGVTSGGFQETQYF.

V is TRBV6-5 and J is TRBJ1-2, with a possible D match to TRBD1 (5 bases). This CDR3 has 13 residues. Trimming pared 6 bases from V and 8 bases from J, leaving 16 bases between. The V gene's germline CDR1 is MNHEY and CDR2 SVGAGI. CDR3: CASSSLGGKGYTF. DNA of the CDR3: TGTGCCAGCAGCTCCCTCGGGGGTAAAGGCTACACCTTC.

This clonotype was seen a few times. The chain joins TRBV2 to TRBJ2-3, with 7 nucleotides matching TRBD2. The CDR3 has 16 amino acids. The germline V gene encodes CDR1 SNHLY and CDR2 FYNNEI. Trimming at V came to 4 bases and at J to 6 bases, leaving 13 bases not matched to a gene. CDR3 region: CASSVVRGGKIDTQYF. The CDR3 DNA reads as TGTGCCAGCAGTGTAGTTAGGGGAGGGAAGATCGATACGCAGTATTTT.

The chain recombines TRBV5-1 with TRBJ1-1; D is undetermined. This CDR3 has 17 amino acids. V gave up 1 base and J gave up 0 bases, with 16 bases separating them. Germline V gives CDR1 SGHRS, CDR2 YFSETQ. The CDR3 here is CASSLQGSVSLNTEAFF. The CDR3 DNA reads TGCGCCAGCAGCTTGCAAGGGTCAGTCTCCCTGAACACTGAAGCTTTCTTT.

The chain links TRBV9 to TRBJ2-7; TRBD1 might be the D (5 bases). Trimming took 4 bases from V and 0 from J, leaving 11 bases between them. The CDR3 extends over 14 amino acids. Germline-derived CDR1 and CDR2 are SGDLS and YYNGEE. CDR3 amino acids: CASSPQDGSYEQYF. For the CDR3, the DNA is TGTGCCAGCAGCCCACAGGACGGCTCCTACGAGCAGTACTTC.

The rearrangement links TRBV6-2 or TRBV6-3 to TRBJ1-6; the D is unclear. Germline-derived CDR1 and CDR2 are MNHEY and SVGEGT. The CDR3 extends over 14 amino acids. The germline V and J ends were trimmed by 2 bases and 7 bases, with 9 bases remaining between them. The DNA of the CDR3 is TGTGCCAGCAGTTACCTCCGGGTGAATTCACCCCTCCACTTT. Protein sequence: CASSYLRVNSPLHF.